This entry features one T cell receptor (beta chain) sequence. Method: immunoSEQ multiplex PCR; TCRdb's copy keeps in-frame clones and lacks some. The sample records tens of thousands of clones, 85% to 95% being singletons. The data originate from a study of T cells after somatic rescue of genetic block. The sample comprised peripheral blood mononuclear cells (PBMCs). This TCR was sampled from a middle-aged man.

CDR3 nucleotides: TGTGCCAGCACCCACGGACAGGGGGCGGGCGGGGAGCTGTTTTTT. This translates into CASTHGQGAGGELFF. The chain has TRBV6-5 and TRBJ2-2; 11 bases line up with TRBD1. The CDR3 is 15 amino acids. CDR1 and CDR2 (germline): MNHEY, SVGAGI. J gave up 7 bases and V 7 bases, and 8 bases lay outside the gene matches.